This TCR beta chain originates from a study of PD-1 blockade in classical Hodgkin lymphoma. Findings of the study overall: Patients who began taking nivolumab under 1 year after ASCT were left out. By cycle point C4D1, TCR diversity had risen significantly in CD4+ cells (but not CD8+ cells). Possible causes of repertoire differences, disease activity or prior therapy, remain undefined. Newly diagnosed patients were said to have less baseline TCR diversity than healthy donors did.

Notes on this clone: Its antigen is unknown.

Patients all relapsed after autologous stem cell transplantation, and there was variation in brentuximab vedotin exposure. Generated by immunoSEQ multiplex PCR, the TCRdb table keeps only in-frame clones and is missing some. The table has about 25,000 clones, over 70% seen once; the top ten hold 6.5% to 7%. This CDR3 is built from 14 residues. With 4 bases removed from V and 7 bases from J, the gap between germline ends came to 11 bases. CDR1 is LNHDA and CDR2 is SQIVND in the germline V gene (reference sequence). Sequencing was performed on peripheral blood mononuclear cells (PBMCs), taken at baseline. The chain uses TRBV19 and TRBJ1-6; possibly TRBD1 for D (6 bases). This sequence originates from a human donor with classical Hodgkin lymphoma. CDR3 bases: TGTGCCAGTAGTACCGACAGGTTCAATTCACCCCTCCACTTT. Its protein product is CASSTDRFNSPLHF.